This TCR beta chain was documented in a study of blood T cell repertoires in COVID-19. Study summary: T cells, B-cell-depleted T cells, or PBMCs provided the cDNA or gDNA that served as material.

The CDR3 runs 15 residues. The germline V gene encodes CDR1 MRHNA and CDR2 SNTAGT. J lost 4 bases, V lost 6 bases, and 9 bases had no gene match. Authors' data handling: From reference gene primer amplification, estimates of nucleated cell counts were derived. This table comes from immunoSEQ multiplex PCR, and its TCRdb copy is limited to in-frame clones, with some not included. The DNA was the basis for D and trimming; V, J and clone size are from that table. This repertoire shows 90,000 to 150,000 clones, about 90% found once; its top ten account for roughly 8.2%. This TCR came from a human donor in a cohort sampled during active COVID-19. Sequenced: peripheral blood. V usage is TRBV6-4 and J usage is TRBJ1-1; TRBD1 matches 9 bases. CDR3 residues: CASSPGQGLSTEAFF. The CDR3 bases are TGTGCCAGCAGCCCAGGACAGGGGTTGAGCACTGAAGCTTTCTTT.